This TCR beta chain was recovered during a study of blood T cell repertoires in COVID-19. Overall study context: Sources were T cells, B-cell-depleted T cells, or PBMCs; the material itself was cDNA or gDNA.

TCRdb's table, derived via immunoSEQ multiplex PCR, lists solely in-frame clones and lacks some. This sample has roughly 410,000 clones; approximately 91% occur once, and the top ten carry 1.5% to 1.7%. Germline V lookup: CDR1 SGDLS, CDR2 YYNGEE. The V and J ends lost 4 bases and 6 bases, in that order; junction bases with no gene match: 7. This CDR3 region has 14 residues. This clonotype originated in a woman aged 40 to 55 with COVID-19, enrolled during active disease. Sequencing input: peripheral blood. The genes are TRBV9 and TRBJ2-1; 7 bases agree with TRBD2. The CDR3 spells CASSPGRPLNEQFF. The DNA for the CDR3 is TGTGCCAGCAGCCCCGGGAGGCCTCTCAATGAGCAGTTCTTC.